These 15 T cell receptor beta chains share one sample of origin, sequenced in a study of identical twins. TCRdb re-called the 5' RACE reads through MiXCR, storing one row per CDR3 protein. The data contain 510,000 or so distinct CDR3 sequences, 12% to 15% of them singletons. The same data also went into a second study, on yellow fever vaccine responses in identical twins.

Sequenced sample: CD4+ T cells sorted from blood. The source of these receptors is a woman in her late teens or twenties in good health.

This clonotype showed up just a few times. The chain links TRBV12-3 or TRBV12-4 to TRBJ1-6; weak D call: TRBD1 (5 bases). Trimming removed 3 bases at V and 6 bases at J, with 12 bases between. The CDR3 spans 15 residues. CDR3 sequence reads: CASSFVAGSNSPLHF. CDR3 bases: TGTGCCAGCAGTTTCGTGGCAGGGTCTAATTCACCCCTCCACTTT.

The chain uses TRBV7-9 and TRBJ2-2, with D perhaps TRBD2 (6 bases). Germline loops: CDR1 SEHNR, CDR2 FQNEAQ (reference sequence). V lost 3 bases and J 5 bases, leaving 10 bases between the germline ends. The CDR3 length is 14 residues. The CDR3 nucleotides are TGTGCCAGCAGCTTGCGGGAACTTACCGGGGAGCTGTTTTTT. This codes for CASSLRELTGELFF.

This sequence joins TRBV7-9 and TRBJ2-1; no clear D gene. CDR1 SEHNR and CDR2 FQNEAQ come from the germline V gene (reference sequence). The CDR3 has 11 amino acids. Trimming removed 2 bases from V and 12 bases from J, with 8 bases in between. CDR3 DNA sequence: TGTGCCAGCAGCTTATTTTCAGGGCAGTTCTTC. Protein product: CASSLFSGQFF.

A few counts support this clonotype. The chain links TRBV7-9 to TRBJ2-3; TRBD1 matches at 7 bases. The CDR3 contains 15 residues. V dropped 5 bases and J dropped 9; count of bases not matched to a gene: 14. Per the germline V gene, CDR1 is SEHNR and CDR2 is FQNEAQ (reference sequence). The chain's CDR3 is CASSPPGQQVFTQYF. CDR3 sequence (DNA): TGTGCCAGCAGCCCCCCGGGACAGCAAGTGTTCACGCAGTATTTT.

This clonotype was observed a handful of times. The chain couples TRBV10-3 to TRBJ1-4; no reliable D call. The CDR3 runs to 13 residues. From germline, CDR1 is ENHRY and CDR2 SYGVKD. The ends were cut back, 10 bases at V and 3 bases at J, with 12 bases in the middle. As DNA, the CDR3 is TGTGCCACCACCGGGGAACCTAATGAAAAACTGTTTTTT. Amino acids: CATTGEPNEKLFF.

This clonotype has more than one count but fewer than ten. The V call is TRBV24-1, the J call TRBJ2-2; the match to TRBD2 covers 11 bases. J gave up 6 bases and V 2 bases, and 7 bases lay outside the gene matches. The germline V gene has CDR1 KGHDR and CDR2 SFDVKD. The CDR3 length is 17 residues. The CDR3 nucleotides are TGTGCCACCAGTGATTATAGCGGGAGGGCCTCTTCCGGGGAGCTGTTTTTT. Encoded protein: CATSDYSGRASSGELFF.

This chain uses TRBV5-1 with TRBJ2-1, with a tentative D call TRBD2 (6 bases). Germline lookup yields CDR1 SGHRS and CDR2 YFSETQ. V gave up 6 bases and J gave up 7 bases, with 11 bases separating them. This CDR3 spans 12 amino acids. The CDR3 region is CASTGGGNEQFF. The CDR3 DNA follows: TGCGCCAGCACCGGTGGGGGGAATGAGCAGTTCTTC. Full variable domain (missing parts from reference TRBV5-1 and TRBJ2-1): KAGVTQTPRYLIKTRGQQVTLSCSPISGHRSVSWYQQTPGQGLQFLFEYFSETQRNKGNFPGRFSGRQFSNSRSEMNVSTLELGDSALYLCASTGGGNEQFFGPGTRLTVL.

The sample holds a few counts of this clonotype. The chain has TRBV4-1 and TRBJ2-7, with D perhaps being TRBD1 or TRBD2 (5 bases each). Trimming removed 6 bases at V and 1 base at J, with 19 bases between. The germline V gene has CDR1 MGHRA and CDR2 YSYEKL. The CDR3 sequence is 16 residues long. CDR3 nucleotide sequence: TGCGCCAGCAGGAGAGCCAAGAACAGGAGGTCCTACGAGCAGTACGTC. Its translation: CASRRAKNRRSYEQYV.

The chain links TRBV6-1 to TRBJ2-1; a possible D gene is TRBD2 (6 bases). The length of the CDR3 is 14 residues. Trimming removed 6 bases from V and 3 bases from J, with 12 bases in between. CDR1 and CDR2 from the germline V gene are MNHNS and SASEGT. In DNA form, the CDR3 reads TGTGCCAGCAGGTCCCAGGGAGGCTACAATGAGCAGTTCTTC. It codes for CASRSQGGYNEQFF.

This clonotype was seen a few times. The genes are TRBV27 and TRBJ2-2; D may be TRBD1 (5 bases). V was trimmed by 3 bases and J by 0 bases, leaving 11 bases between them. The CDR3 sequence is 16 residues long. Per the germline V gene, CDR1 is MNHEY and CDR2 is SMNVEV (reference sequence). In nucleotides, the CDR3 is TGTGCCAGCAGTTTTTTAAGGACAACGAACACCGGGGAGCTGTTTTTT. It is translated as CASSFLRTTNTGELFF.

The rearrangement joins TRBV6-1 to TRBJ2-7; 10 nucleotides line up with TRBD2. The CDR3 runs to 15 residues. Losses at the gene ends were 4 bases for V and 1 base for J; bases not matched to a gene: 4. Per germline, CDR1 MNHNS and CDR2 SASEGT. CDR3 DNA: TGTGCCAGCAGTGGCGGACTAGCGGAATCCTACGAGCAGTACGTC. Amino acid sequence: CASSGGLAESYEQYV.

There are a few counts of this clonotype. The gene calls are TRBV6-1 and TRBJ2-7; TRBD2 matches 11 bases. Trimming cost V 6 bases and J 2 bases; bases outside gene matches: 9. The CDR3 extends over 16 amino acids. CDR1 and CDR2 (germline): MNHNS, SASEGT. CDR3 protein: CASSRTPGLAAYEQYF. The CDR3 bases are TGTGCCAGCAGCCGTACCCCGGGACTAGCGGCCTACGAGCAGTACTTC.

The rearrangement links TRBV19 to TRBJ2-1; D gene uncertain. The CDR3 covers 13 residues. The germline gives CDR1 LNHDA, CDR2 SQIVND (reference sequence). Trimming removed 3 bases at V and 2 bases at J, with 5 bases between. CDR3 in amino acids: CASSILTYNEQFF. DNA for the CDR3: TGTGCCAGTAGTATTTTAACCTACAATGAGCAGTTCTTC. The full variable domain, its missing parts supplied by reference TRBV19 and TRBJ2-1, is DGGITQSPKYLFRKEGQNVTLSCEQNLNHDAMYWYRQDPGQGLRLIYYSQIVNDFQKGDIAEGYSVSREKKESFPLTVTSAQKNPTAFYLCASSILTYNEQFFGPGTRLTVL.

V gene TRBV20-1 combines with J gene TRBJ2-7, with D possibly being TRBD2 (6 bases). The germline V gene encodes CDR1 DFQATT and CDR2 SNEGSKA (reference sequence). The CDR3 extends over 14 amino acids. With 3 bases removed from V and 0 bases from J, the gap between germline ends came to 12 bases. The CDR3 nucleotides read TGCAGTGCTAGTCTTGGAGGGAACTCCTACGAGCAGTACTTC. It translates to CSASLGGNSYEQYF.

The chain has TRBV29-1 and TRBJ1-4; possibly TRBD1 for D (5 bases). V lost 6 bases to trimming and J lost 4 bases, with 12 bases between them. The length of the CDR3 is 13 residues. The germline V gene has CDR1 SQVTM and CDR2 ANQGSEA. In DNA form, the CDR3 reads TGCAGCGTCGCGGGGACGAATAATGAAAAACTGTTTTTT. Translated: CSVAGTNNEKLFF.